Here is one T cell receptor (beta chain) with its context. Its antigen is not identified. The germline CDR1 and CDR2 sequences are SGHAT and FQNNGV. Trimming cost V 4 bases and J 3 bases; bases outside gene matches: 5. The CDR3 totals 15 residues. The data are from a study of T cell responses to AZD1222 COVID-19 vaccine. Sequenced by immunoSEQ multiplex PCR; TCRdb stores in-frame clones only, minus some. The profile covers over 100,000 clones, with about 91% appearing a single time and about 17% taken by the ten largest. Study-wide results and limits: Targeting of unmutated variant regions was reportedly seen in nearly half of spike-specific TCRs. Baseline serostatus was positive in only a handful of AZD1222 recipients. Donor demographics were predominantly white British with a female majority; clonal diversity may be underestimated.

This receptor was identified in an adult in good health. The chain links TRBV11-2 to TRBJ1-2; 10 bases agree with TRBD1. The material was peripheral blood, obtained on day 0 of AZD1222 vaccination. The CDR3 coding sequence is TGTGCCAGCAGCTCCGGGGACAGGGGCTACTATGGCTACACCTTC. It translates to CASSSGDRGYYGYTF.